The text below deals with one T cell receptor beta chain. Its antigen is not known. Vbeta (60) and Jbeta (13) primers were used in the PCR. The data were produced by immunoSEQ multiplex PCR, yet TCRdb's version contains in-frame clones alone and is incomplete. This sample carries hundreds of thousands of clones, approximately 84% of them seen once, and the ten largest clones take approximately 0.24%. CDR1 is ENHRY and CDR2 is SYGVKD in the germline V gene. The CDR3 has 16 amino acids. V was cut by 2 bases and J by 4 bases, with 17 bases left in between. This record belongs to a study of cytomegalovirus exposure and HLA in healthy donors. Points from the study as a whole: A later analysis showed HLA-associated TCR beta chains outstripping equally common others in clonal expansion. Accurate prediction of most subjects' HLA-A and HLA-B alleles from TCR beta sequences was reported. In a later analysis, the majority of CMV-associated beta chains seemingly showed HLA restriction. Segments of the TCR beta V type were, in most cases, productive about 87% or about 30% of the time in an earlier analysis.

The sequencing sample was made of PBMCs. This chain joins TRBV10-3 and TRBJ1-2; maybe TRBD1 (5 bases). The TCR originated in a girl aged 2-10 years in good health and CMV-seronegative. The CDR3 sequence is CAISESPGGEPYGYTF. The CDR3 coding sequence is TGTGCCATCAGTGAGAGCCCCGGGGGGGAACCCTATGGCTACACCTTC.